This T cell receptor beta chain was documented in a study of blood T cell repertoires in COVID-19. The protocol was immunoSEQ multiplex PCR, while the TCRdb copy is restricted to in-frame clones and leaves out a portion. The sample yields 400,000 or so clones, 75% to 90% seen once. Trimming stripped 1 base from V and 1 base from J, with 8 bases between. Germline CDR1 WNHNN, CDR2 SYGVQD (reference sequence). The CDR3 is 15 residues long. The receptor was derived from a man younger than 45 who had recovered from COVID-19. Sequences were obtained from PBMCs or T cells enriched from blood (not recorded which). The chain links TRBV10-1 to TRBJ2-1; D gene unclear. The CDR3 loop reads CASSEYRSSYNEQFF. Written as DNA, the CDR3 is TGCGCCAGCAGTGAGTATCGGAGTTCCTACAATGAGCAGTTCTTC.